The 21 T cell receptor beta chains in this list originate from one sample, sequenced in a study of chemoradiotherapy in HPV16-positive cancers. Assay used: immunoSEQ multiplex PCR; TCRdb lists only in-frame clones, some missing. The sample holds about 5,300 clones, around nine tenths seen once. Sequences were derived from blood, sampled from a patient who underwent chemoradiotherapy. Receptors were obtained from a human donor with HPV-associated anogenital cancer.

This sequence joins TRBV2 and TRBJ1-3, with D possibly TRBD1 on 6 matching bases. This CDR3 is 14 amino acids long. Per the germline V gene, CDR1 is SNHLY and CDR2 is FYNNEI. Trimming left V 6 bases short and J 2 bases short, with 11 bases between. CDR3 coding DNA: TGTGCCAGCAGCGCCGGGACAACTGGAAACACCATATATTTT. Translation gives CASSAGTTGNTIYF.

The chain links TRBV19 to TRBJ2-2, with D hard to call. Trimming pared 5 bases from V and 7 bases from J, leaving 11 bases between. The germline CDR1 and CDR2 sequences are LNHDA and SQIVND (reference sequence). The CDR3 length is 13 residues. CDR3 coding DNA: TGTGCCAGTAGTTCCGTTAGGAACGGGGAGCTGTTTTTT. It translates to CASSSVRNGELFF.

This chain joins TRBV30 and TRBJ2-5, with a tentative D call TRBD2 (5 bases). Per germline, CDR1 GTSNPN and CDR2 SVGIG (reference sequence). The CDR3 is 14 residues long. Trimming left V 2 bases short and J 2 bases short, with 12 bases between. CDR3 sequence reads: CAWSNRGGQETQYF. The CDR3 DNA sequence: TGTGCCTGGAGTAATAGAGGAGGACAAGAGACCCAGTACTTC.

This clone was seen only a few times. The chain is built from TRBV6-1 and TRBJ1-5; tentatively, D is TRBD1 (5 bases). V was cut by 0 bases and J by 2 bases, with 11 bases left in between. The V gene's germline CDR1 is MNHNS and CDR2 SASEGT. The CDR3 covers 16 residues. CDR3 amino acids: CASSEAGGVGNQPQHF. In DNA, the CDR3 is TGTGCCAGCAGTGAAGCGGGAGGGGTGGGCAATCAGCCCCAGCATTTT.

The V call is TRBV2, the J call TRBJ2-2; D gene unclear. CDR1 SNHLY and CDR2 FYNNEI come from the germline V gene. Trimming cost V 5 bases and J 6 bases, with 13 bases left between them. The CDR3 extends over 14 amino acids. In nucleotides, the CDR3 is TGTGCCAGCAGTACCGAGAAACGGGCCGGGGAGCTGTTTTTT. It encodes CASSTEKRAGELFF.

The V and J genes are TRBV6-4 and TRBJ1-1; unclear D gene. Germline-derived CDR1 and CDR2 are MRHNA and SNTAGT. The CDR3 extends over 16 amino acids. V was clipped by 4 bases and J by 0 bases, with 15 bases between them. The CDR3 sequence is CASSASPLLMNTEAFF. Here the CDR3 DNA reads TGTGCCAGCAGTGCCAGCCCGCTTCTGATGAACACTGAAGCTTTCTTT.

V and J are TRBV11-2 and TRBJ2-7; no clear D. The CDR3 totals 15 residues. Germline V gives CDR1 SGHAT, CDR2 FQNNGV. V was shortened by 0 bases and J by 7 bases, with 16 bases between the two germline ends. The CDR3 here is CASSLDVTPGREQYF. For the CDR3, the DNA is TGTGCCAGCAGCTTAGATGTGACACCCGGTCGGGAGCAGTACTTC.

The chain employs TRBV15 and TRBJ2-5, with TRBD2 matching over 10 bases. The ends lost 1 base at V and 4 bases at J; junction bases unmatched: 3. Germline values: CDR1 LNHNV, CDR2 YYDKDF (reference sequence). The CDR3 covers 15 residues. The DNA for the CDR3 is TGTGCCACCAGCAGAGCTAGCGGGAGCGTAGAGACCCAGTACTTC. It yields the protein CATSRASGSVETQYF.

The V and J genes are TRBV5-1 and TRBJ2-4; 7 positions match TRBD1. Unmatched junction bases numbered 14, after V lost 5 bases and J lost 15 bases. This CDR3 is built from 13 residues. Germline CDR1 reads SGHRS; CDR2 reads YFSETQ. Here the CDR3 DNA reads TGCGCCAGCAGTGAGACAGGGTCCGTCTTTGGGTACTTC. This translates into CASSETGSVFGYF. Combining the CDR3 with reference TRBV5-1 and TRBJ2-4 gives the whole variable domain KAGVTQTPRYLIKTRGQQVTLSCSPISGHRSVSWYQQTPGQGLQFLFEYFSETQRNKGNFPGRFSGRQFSNSRSEMNVSTLELGDSALYLCASSETGSVFGYFGAGTRLSVL.

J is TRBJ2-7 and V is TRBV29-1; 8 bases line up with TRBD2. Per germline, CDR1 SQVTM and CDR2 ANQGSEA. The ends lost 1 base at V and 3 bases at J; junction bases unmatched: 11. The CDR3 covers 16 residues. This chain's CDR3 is CSVEGESGGTIYEQYF. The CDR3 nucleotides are TGCAGCGTTGAAGGCGAGTCGGGAGGGACCATCTACGAGCAGTACTTC.

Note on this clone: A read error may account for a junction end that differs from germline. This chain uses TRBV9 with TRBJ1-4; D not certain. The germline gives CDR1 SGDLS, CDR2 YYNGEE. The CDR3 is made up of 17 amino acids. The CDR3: CASTVGGGVATNEKLFF. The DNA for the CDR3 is TGTGCCAGCACCGTAGGAGGAGGTGTTGCAACTAATGAAAAACTGTTTTTT.

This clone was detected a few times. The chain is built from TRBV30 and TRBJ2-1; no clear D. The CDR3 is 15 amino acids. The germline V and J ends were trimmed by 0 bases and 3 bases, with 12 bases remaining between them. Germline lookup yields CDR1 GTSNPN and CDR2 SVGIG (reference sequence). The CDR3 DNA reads TGTGCCTGGAGTGTAGACCTTTCCTTCTACAATGAGCAGTTCTTC. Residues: CAWSVDLSFYNEQFF. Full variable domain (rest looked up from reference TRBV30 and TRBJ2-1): SQTIHQWPATLVQPVGSPLSLECTVEGTSNPNLYWYRQAAGRGLQLLFYSVGIGQISSEVPQNLSASRPQDRQFILSSKKLLLSDSGFYLCAWSVDLSFYNEQFFGPGTRLTVL.

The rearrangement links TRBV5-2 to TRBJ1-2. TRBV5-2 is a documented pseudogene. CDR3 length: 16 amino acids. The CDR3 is CASNEGGVRKTYGYTF. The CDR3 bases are TGTGCCAGCAACGAGGGTGGAGTACGAAAGACCTATGGCTACACCTTC.

This CDR3 reads CASSQAGVNEKLFF. Written as DNA, the CDR3 is TGCGCCAGCAGCCAAGCAGGCGTAAATGAAAAACTGTTTTTT. The rearrangement uses TRBV4-1 and TRBJ1-4; no reliable D call. Germline CDR1 MGHRA, CDR2 YSYEKL. This CDR3 contains 14 residues. The V end was cut by 1 base, the J end by 5 bases, with 8 bases between.

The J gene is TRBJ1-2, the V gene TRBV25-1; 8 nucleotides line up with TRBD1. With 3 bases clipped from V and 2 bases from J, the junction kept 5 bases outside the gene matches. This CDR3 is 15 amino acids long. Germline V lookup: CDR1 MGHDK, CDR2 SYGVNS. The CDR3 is CASSDTQGANYGYTF. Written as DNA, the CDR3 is TGTGCCAGCAGTGATACTCAGGGGGCGAACTATGGCTACACCTTC.

Written as DNA, the CDR3 is TGTGCCAGCAGCTACCCTACAGGGGGCGGGAACACTGAAGCTTTCTTT. Amino acid sequence: CASSYPTGGGNTEAFF. V and J are TRBV11-2 and TRBJ1-1, with 9 positions matching TRBD1. Germline lookup yields CDR1 SGHAT and CDR2 FQNNGV. J was trimmed by 1 base and V by 4 bases; bases with no gene match: 7. CDR3 length: 16 amino acids. The full variable domain, its missing parts supplied by reference TRBV11-2 and TRBJ1-1, is EAGVAQSPRYKIIEKRQSVAFWCNPISGHATLYWYQQILGQGPKLLIQFQNNGVVDDSQLPKDRFSAERLKGVDSTLKIQPAKLEDSAVYLCASSYPTGGGNTEAFFGQGTRLTVV.

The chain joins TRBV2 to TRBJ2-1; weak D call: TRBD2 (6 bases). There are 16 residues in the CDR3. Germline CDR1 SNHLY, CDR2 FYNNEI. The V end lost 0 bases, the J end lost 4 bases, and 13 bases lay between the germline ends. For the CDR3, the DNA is TGTGCCAGCAGTGAAGCCAGTGCGGGACGGTACAATGAGCAGTTCTTC. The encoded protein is CASSEASAGRYNEQFF.

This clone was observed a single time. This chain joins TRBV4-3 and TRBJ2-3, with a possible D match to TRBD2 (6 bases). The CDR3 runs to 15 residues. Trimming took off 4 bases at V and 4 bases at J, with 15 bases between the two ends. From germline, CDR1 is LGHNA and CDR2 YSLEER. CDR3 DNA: TGCGCCAGCAGCCCGTCACCAGGGACTCCAGATACGCAGTATTTT. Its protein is CASSPSPGTPDTQYF.

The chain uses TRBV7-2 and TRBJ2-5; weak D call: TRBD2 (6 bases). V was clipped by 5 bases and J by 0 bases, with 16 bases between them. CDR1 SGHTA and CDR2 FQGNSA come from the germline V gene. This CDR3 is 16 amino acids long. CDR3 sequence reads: CASSPSLGRNQETQYF. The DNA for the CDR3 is TGTGCCAGCAGCCCCTCACTAGGGAGGAACCAAGAGACCCAGTACTTC.

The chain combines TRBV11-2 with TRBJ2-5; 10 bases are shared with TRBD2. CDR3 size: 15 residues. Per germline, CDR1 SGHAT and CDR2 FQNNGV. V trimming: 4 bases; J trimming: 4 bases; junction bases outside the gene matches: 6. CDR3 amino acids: CASSSPLAGAETQYF. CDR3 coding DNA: TGTGCCAGCAGCTCGCCCCTAGCGGGGGCAGAGACCCAGTACTTC.

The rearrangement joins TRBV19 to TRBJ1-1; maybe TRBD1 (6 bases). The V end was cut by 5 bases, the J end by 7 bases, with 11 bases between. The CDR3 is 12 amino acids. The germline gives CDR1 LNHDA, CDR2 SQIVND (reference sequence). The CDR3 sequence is CASSHRDGEAFF. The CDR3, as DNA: TGTGCCAGTAGTCACAGGGACGGTGAAGCTTTCTTT.